The entry that follows covers one T cell receptor beta chain sequence. Its target is not known. These data originate in a study of glioma-infiltrating T cells after dendritic cell vaccination. Study-level information: At biweekly intervals, patients got three intradermal dendritic cell vaccine injections.

This CDR3 contains 15 residues. Germline lookup yields CDR1 MGHRA and CDR2 YSYEKL. V gave up 4 bases and J gave up 4 bases, with 15 bases separating them. The PCR used 60 V beta and 13 J beta primers. Produced via immunoSEQ multiplex PCR; TCRdb's table is partial and in-frame only. The sample has about 58,000 clones, about 79% seen once. The sample's time point: after dendritic cell vaccination, including at tumor progression/relapse. Fresh-frozen tumor tissue and more than two years of survival data were available for all. Broader study findings: Longer survival after dendritic cell vaccination followed higher pretreatment TIL content.

The chain employs TRBV4-1 and TRBJ2-3; no reliable D call. Sequenced here: blood, sampled after dendritic cell vaccination. This TCR derives from a human donor with glioblastoma. In DNA, the CDR3 is TGCGCCAGCAGCCCTAAGGCGGTCTCAGCAGATACGCAGTATTTT. This gives the protein CASSPKAVSADTQYF.